These T cell receptor beta chains were read from a single sample in a study of T cells in Graves' hyperthyroidism and ophthalmopathy. TCRdb re-called the multiplex PCR reads with MiXCR, one entry per CDR3 protein. The repertoire holds hundreds of thousands of distinct CDR3 sequences, with roughly 14% as singletons. What was sequenced was blood. Every receptor here comes from a woman in her late teens or twenties with Graves' hyperthyroidism. Both conserved end residues are part of each CDR3. Each record gives: clone size, D gene, V gene, J gene, CDR3 DNA, CDR3 protein. The D gene is left open where the match is weak. Size values are once, few and many counts, or a class for expanded clones, and some rows have none.

many,TRBD1,TRBV3-1,TRBJ2-4,TGTGCCGAGGACAGGGGGGCCAAAAACATTCAGTACTTC,CAEDRGAKNIQYF
many,-,TRBV2,TRBJ1-5,TGTGCCAGCAATGTGGATGGCAATCAGCCCCAGCATTTT,CASNVDGNQPQHF
many,TRBD2,TRBV7-2,TRBJ2-7,TGTGCCAGCAGCTTGACTAGCCCTCCCTACGAGCAGTACTTC,CASSLTSPPYEQYF
many,TRBD1,TRBV10-3,TRBJ1-1,TGTGCCATCAGGAGACAGGGCTCAACCACTGAAGCTTTCTTT,CAIRRQGSTTEAFF
many,TRBD1,TRBV27,TRBJ1-5,TGTGCCAGCAGTCTACGACAGGGCGTGGGCAATCAGCCCCAGCATTTT,CASSLRQGVGNQPQHF
many,TRBD1,TRBV20-1,TRBJ2-7,TGCAGTGGAGGGACAGGGCAAAACTACGAGCAGTACTTC,CSGGTGQNYEQYF
many,-,TRBV2,TRBJ1-5,TGTGCCAGCAGTATTCATCAGCCCCAGCATTTT,CASSIHQPQHF
-,TRBD1,TRBV9,TRBJ1-3,TGTGCCAGCAGCCCAGGGGGTTTGGGGTCCTCTGGAAACACCATATATTTT,CASSPGGLGSSGNTIYF
many,-,TRBV6-2/TRBV6-3,TRBJ1-5,TGTGCCAGCAGTTACAGGAATCAGCCCCAGCATTTT,CASSYRNQPQHF
many,TRBD1,TRBV28,TRBJ1-2,TGTGCCAGCAGTTTCCAGGGGGACTATGGCTACACCTTC,CASSFQGDYGYTF
-,-,TRBV30,TRBJ1-3,TGTGCCTGGAGCCCTGGAAACACCATATATTTT,CAWSPGNTIYF